The sequence of this T cell receptor (beta chain) was determined in a study of Graves' ophthalmopathy and Graves' hyperthyroidism. Study in general: Blood was drawn at initial diagnosis, before any treatment. Study results and caveats: Blood also contained most of the expanded thyroid clonotypes above 0.001 frequency.

The sample holds many counts of this clonotype. As yet, its antigen is unknown. RNA transcripts were the source from which TCR beta CDR3 regions were amplified. First-round RT-PCR employed HTBI primers, with a second-round multiplex PCR after it. TCRdb re-analysed the multiplex PCR reads in MiXCR, keeping a single row per CDR3 protein. The table shows 600,000 to 950,000 distinct CDR3 sequences, with around 40% occurring only once. Ophthalmopathy-affected donors exhibited moderate-to-severe activity, CAS ≥3, NOSPECS ≥4, and duration under 3 months. CDR1 ENHRY and CDR2 SYGVKD come from the germline V gene. The CDR3 is made up of 16 amino acids. Trimming cost V 2 bases and J 7 bases, with 17 bases left between them.

Sequenced sample: peripheral blood. The rearrangement uses TRBV10-3 and TRBJ1-4; perhaps TRBD1 as D (5 bases). The origin of this receptor is an adult man with Graves' ophthalmopathy. CDR3 in DNA: TGTGCCATCAGTGAGCAGCCGGGACTAGAGGGTGAAAAACTGTTTTTT. Translating it yields CAISEQPGLEGEKLFF.